A selection of T cell receptor beta chains follows, all from one sample in a study of T cell responses to AZD1222 COVID-19 vaccine. Method: immunoSEQ multiplex PCR; TCRdb's copy keeps in-frame clones and lacks some. The table shows under 95,000 clones, with approximately 83% occurring only once. The sample here was peripheral blood, taken on day 0 of AZD1222 vaccination. Every receptor here comes from an adult in good health. The CDR3 runs from the conserved cysteine through the conserved F or W.

TRBV5-6 CASSRTDNSPLHF
TRBV28 CASSAPGHTNEKLFF
TRBV12-3/TRBV12-4 CASSWQDTDTQYF
TRBV6-5 CAIASSANYGYTF
TRBV11-3 CASSLDGSTNEKLFF
TRBV5-3 CARSQQMNTEAFF
TRBV9 CASSKDGGPGNTIYF
TRBV5-4 CASTLAGVGSYEQYF
TRBV10-1 CASSLQGANTGELFF
TRBV7-9 CASSLSSVTIYF